This T cell receptor beta chain was documented in a study of T cell repertoires in cytomegalovirus infection. Looked up from germline, CDR1 is MNHNY and CDR2 is SVGAGI (reference sequence). The CDR3 contains 15 residues. Unmatched junction bases numbered 2, after V lost 2 bases and J lost 2 bases. TCRdb recomputed calls from the reads with MiXCR, one row per CDR3 protein. Of 900,000 to 950,000 distinct CDR3 sequences listed, 31% were seen once; the top ten hold about 14%. As regards this clonotype: Its antigen remains unknown.

The input for sequencing was cultured CD8+ T cells from PBMCs, taken from culture after CMV antigen stimulation. This receptor was obtained from a human donor in good health (CMV status not recorded). Some clones in this sample may be carry-over from other donors' samples. The chain employs TRBV6-6 and TRBJ2-3, with 9 bases fitting TRBD1. The CDR3 region is CASSYDRGTTDTQYF. The CDR3 nucleotides are TGTGCCAGCAGTTACGACAGGGGGACCACAGATACGCAGTATTTT.